The 32 T cell receptor beta chains presented below share a single source sample, sequenced in a study of human T cells and chemical hapten exposure. A single record per CDR3 protein comes from TCRdb applying MiXCR to the RACE reads. Of around 65,000 distinct CDR3 sequences listed, about 6.5% are singletons. Described time point: healthy volunteer bleed at 6 weeks. Blood, whole and unfractionated, served as the source for total RNA extraction. The sequencing input was whole blood. The source is a female donor in good health. Some clones in this sample may be carry-over from other donors' samples.

The J gene is TRBJ1-4, the V gene TRBV20-1; 8 bases align to TRBD1. The CDR3 runs to 15 residues. Germline loops: CDR1 DFQATT, CDR2 SNEGSKA (reference sequence). With V trimmed by 3 bases and J by 3 bases, 6 bases remained unmatched. DNA for the CDR3: TGCAGTGCTAGGGGGCAGGGGGCGGCTAATGAAAAACTGTTTTTT. Residues: CSARGQGAANEKLFF.

This clonotype was detected many times. The chain employs TRBV28 and TRBJ2-3, with 9 bases identical to TRBD1. The CDR3 is 14 amino acids. Germline lookup yields CDR1 MDHEN and CDR2 SYDVKM. The V segment lost 5 bases and the J segment 5 bases; nucleotides outside the gene matches: 5. CDR3 in DNA: TGTGCCAGCAGTCTGGACAGGGGCCAAGATACGCAGTATTTT. Residues: CASSLDRGQDTQYF.

This clonotype was observed many times. This chain connects TRBV15 to TRBJ2-1; D may be TRBD2 (6 bases). V shed 10 bases and J shed 8 bases, with 18 bases lying between them. The CDR3 consists of 13 residues. Germline loops: CDR1 LNHNV, CDR2 YYDKDF (reference sequence). CDR3 in amino acids: CANRDFGIDEQFF. The CDR3, as DNA: TGTGCCAACCGGGACTTTGGGATAGATGAGCAGTTCTTC.

A note on this clonotype: A much larger clone sits a single nucleotide away, making a read error possible. The chain recombines TRBV29-1 with TRBJ2-7; 8 bases agree with TRBD1. The V gene's germline CDR1 is SQVTM and CDR2 ANQGSEA. This CDR3 contains 12 residues. As DNA, the CDR3 is TGCAGCGTGTGGACAGGGTACGACGAGCAGCACTTC. Encoded protein: CSVWTGYDEQHF.

The table lists this clonotype with many counts. This CDR3 reads CASSYGGYGYTF. CDR3 in DNA: TGTGCCAGCAGTTACGGCGGCTATGGCTACACCTTC. The chain recombines TRBV6-2 or TRBV6-3 with TRBJ1-2; D is unresolved. The CDR3 runs to 12 residues. The ends were cut back, 2 bases at V and 4 bases at J, with 5 bases in the middle. Germline V gene data show CDR1 as MNHEY and CDR2 as SVGEGT.

This clonotype was seen a few times. The chain carries TRBV7-9 and TRBJ2-1, with a possible D match to TRBD1 (6 bases). Germline lookup yields CDR1 SEHNR and CDR2 FQNEAQ (reference sequence). V was trimmed by 6 bases and J by 0 bases, leaving 15 bases between them. This CDR3 spans 16 amino acids. The CDR3 here is CASRNFTGSSYNEQFF. DNA for the CDR3: TGTGCCAGCAGAAATTTCACAGGGAGCTCCTACAATGAGCAGTTCTTC.

This clonotype was observed at least ten times. This CDR3 is CASSPGQGETEAFF. For the CDR3, the DNA is TGCGCCAGCAGCCCAGGACAGGGGGAGACTGAAGCTTTCTTT. The chain uses TRBV5-1 and TRBJ1-1, with 10 bases aligning to TRBD1. From germline, CDR1 is SGHRS and CDR2 YFSETQ. The V segment lost 4 bases and the J segment 5 bases; nucleotides outside the gene matches: 5. This CDR3 has 14 residues.

The chain employs TRBV7-2 and TRBJ1-2; no definite D call. CDR1 is SGHTA, CDR2 FQGNSA, per germline. CDR3 length equals 12 residues. V was cut by 5 bases and J by 4 bases, with 8 bases left in between. CDR3 sequence (DNA): TGTGCCAGCAGCCCCGCAACCTATGGCTACACCTTC. It yields the protein CASSPATYGYTF.

This chain joins TRBV4-2 and TRBJ2-3; TRBD1 is a possible D gene (6 bases). The CDR3 consists of 15 residues. The ends were cut back, 1 base at V and 4 bases at J, with 12 bases in the middle. CDR1 and CDR2 (germline): LGHNA, YNFKEQ. The CDR3 DNA follows: TGTGCCAGCAGCCAAGCACAGGGTTTACCAGATACGCAGTATTTT. It codes for CASSQAQGLPDTQYF.

This clonotype was seen only a few times. The chain combines TRBV18 with TRBJ2-7; TRBD2 matches at 11 bases. CDR1 is KGHSH, CDR2 LQKENI, per germline. The J segment lost 6 bases and the V segment lost 3 bases, leaving 7 bases of the junction unmatched. This CDR3 spans 15 amino acids. CDR3: CASSPTGTSGSEQYF. DNA for the CDR3: TGTGCCAGCTCACCGACCGGGACTAGCGGAAGCGAGCAGTACTTC.

This clonotype was recorded many times. V is TRBV19 and J is TRBJ2-2, with D possibly matching TRBD2 (5 bases). V lost 5 bases and J lost 0, with 10 bases in between. Germline CDR1 and CDR2: LNHDA and SQIVND (reference sequence). The CDR3 has 15 residues. The CDR3 nucleotides read TGTGCCAGTAGTGCTCCGCGGGCGAACACCGGGGAGCTGTTTTTT. Protein product: CASSAPRANTGELFF.

This clonotype was seen a handful of times. V gene TRBV9 combines with J gene TRBJ2-5; D is unclear. The CDR3 runs to 13 residues. From germline, CDR1 is SGDLS and CDR2 YYNGEE. Trimming removed 2 bases at V and 1 base at J, with 6 bases between. The CDR3 coding sequence is TGTGCCAGCAGCGTCGACATCCAAGAGACCCAGTACTTC. Residues: CASSVDIQETQYF. The full variable domain, with the rest looked up from reference TRBV9 and TRBJ2-5, is DSGVTQTPKHLITATGQRVTLRCSPRSGDLSVYWYQQSLDQGLQFLIQYYNGEERAKGNILERFSAQQFPDLHSELNLSSLELGDSALYFCASSVDIQETQYFGPGTRLLVL.

In this sample, this clonotype turned up many times. As DNA, the CDR3 is TGTGCCAGCAGGGACTACAATGAGCAGTTCTTC. This gives the protein CASRDYNEQFF. The chain recombines TRBV12-3 or TRBV12-4 with TRBJ2-1; D is unclear. Trimming left V 6 bases short and J 3 bases short, with 3 bases between. The CDR3 runs to 11 residues.

This clonotype was seen repeatedly, ten times or more. The rearrangement uses TRBV29-1 and TRBJ1-4, with D hard to call. V was clipped by 3 bases and J by 3 bases, with 5 bases between them. This CDR3 has 12 residues. Germline CDR1 SQVTM, CDR2 ANQGSEA. The CDR3 region has the DNA TGCAGCGTTGACGGAGCTAATGAAAAACTGTTTTTT. Amino acid sequence: CSVDGANEKLFF.

The V call is TRBV6-6, the J call TRBJ2-3; D possibly matches TRBD1 or TRBD2 (5 bases each). CDR1 is MNHNY and CDR2 is SVGAGI in the germline V gene (reference sequence). Trimming took 2 bases from V and 4 from J, leaving 10 bases between them. The CDR3 extends over 14 amino acids. CDR3 protein: CASSYGGRADTQYF. The DNA of the CDR3 is TGTGCCAGCAGTTACGGGGGACGAGCAGATACGCAGTATTTT.

At least ten counts were recorded for this clonotype. This chain connects TRBV25-1 to TRBJ1-5; D ambiguous. Trimming cost V 3 bases and J 3 bases, with 3 bases left between them. From germline, CDR1 is MGHDK and CDR2 SYGVNS. This CDR3 contains 12 residues. The CDR3 coding sequence is TGTGCCAGCAGTGAGGACAATCAGCCCCAGCATTTT. Its protein product is CASSEDNQPQHF. Full variable domain (outside the CDR3, taken from reference TRBV25-1 and TRBJ1-5): EADIYQTPRYLVIGTGKKITLECSQTMGHDKMYWYQQDPGMELHLIHYSYGVNSTEKGDLSSESTVSRIRTEHFPLTLESARPSHTSQYLCASSEDNQPQHFGDGTRLSIL.

This clonotype has ten or more counts. The chain couples TRBV3-1 to TRBJ2-1; 7 nucleotides line up with TRBD1. The V and J ends lost 2 bases and 3 bases, in that order; junction bases with no gene match: 13. Per germline, CDR1 LGHDT and CDR2 YNNKEL (reference sequence). This CDR3 contains 18 residues. CDR3 sequence reads: CASSQPALRDRDYNEQFF. The CDR3 DNA reads TGTGCCAGCAGCCAACCAGCTTTAAGGGACAGAGACTACAATGAGCAGTTCTTC.

The J gene is TRBJ1-6, the V gene TRBV19, with D uncertain. The germline gives CDR1 LNHDA, CDR2 SQIVND (reference sequence). There are 14 residues in the CDR3. The ends were cut back, 5 bases at V and 9 bases at J, with 14 bases in the middle. CDR3 sequence reads: CASSPREASSPLHF. The CDR3 DNA follows: TGTGCCAGTAGTCCTCGCGAGGCGAGTTCACCCCTCCACTTT.

This clonotype showed up just a few times. The DNA of the CDR3 is TGTGCCAGCAGCGTAGGGACTAGCGGGAGTTCAGATACGCAGTATTTT. Translating gives CASSVGTSGSSDTQYF. The chain carries TRBV9 and TRBJ2-3; 13 bases are a match to TRBD2. Germline V gene sequence: CDR1 SGDLS, CDR2 YYNGEE. V lost 0 bases and J lost 4; bases outside the gene matches: 2. The CDR3 is 16 amino acids.

This clonotype was observed at least ten times. This chain joins TRBV7-2 and TRBJ2-1; D is unclear. This CDR3 has 18 residues. V shed 5 bases and J shed 0 bases, with 20 bases lying between them. Germline CDR1 is SGHTA and CDR2 is FQGNSA. CDR3 loop: CASSRRSFGSSSYNEQFF. The CDR3, as DNA: TGTGCCAGCAGCCGGCGCTCCTTCGGGTCCAGCTCCTACAATGAGCAGTTCTTC.

This clonotype was observed many times. The chain couples TRBV6-5 to TRBJ2-3; tentative D call: TRBD1 (6 bases). The V and J ends lost 6 bases and 1 base respectively, with 14 bases between them. This CDR3 comprises 15 residues. The germline CDR1 and CDR2 sequences are MNHEY and SVGAGI. CDR3 residues: CASRIPGQRTDTQYF. As DNA, the CDR3 is TGTGCCAGCAGGATACCCGGACAGCGCACAGATACGCAGTATTTT.

This clonotype was seen a few times. The rearrangement uses TRBV24-1 and TRBJ2-1, with D unclear. Germline assignment: CDR1 KGHDR and CDR2 SFDVKD. This CDR3 has 13 residues. V lost 0 bases, J lost 7 bases, and 6 bases lay in between. This CDR3 reads CATSDLTPNEQFF. DNA for the CDR3: TGTGCCACCAGTGATTTGACCCCGAATGAGCAGTTCTTC.

Of note for this clonotype: A much larger clone differs from this one at a single base, so this may be a read error. The V and J genes are TRBV12-3 or TRBV12-4 and TRBJ2-5; D ambiguous. The CDR3 length is 13 residues. DNA for the CDR3: TGTGGCAGCAGTTCCGGCAGACAAGAGACCCAGTACTTC. This gives the protein CGSSSGRQETQYF.

The chain's CDR3 is CASSLAWTGTDTQYF. The CDR3, as DNA: TGCGCCAGCAGCTTGGCCTGGACAGGCACAGATACGCAGTATTTT. The J gene is TRBJ2-3, the V gene TRBV5-1, with D tentatively TRBD1 (6 bases). Trimming took 0 bases from V and 1 from J, leaving 9 bases between them. CDR1 is SGHRS and CDR2 is YFSETQ in the germline V gene. The length of the CDR3 is 15 residues.

This clonotype has only a few counts. This chain joins TRBV27 and TRBJ2-7; D is unclear. The CDR3 runs to 13 residues. Germline V gene lookup returns CDR1 MNHEY and CDR2 SMNVEV (reference sequence). The germline V and J ends were trimmed by 10 bases and 4 bases, with 17 bases remaining between them. The CDR3 DNA sequence: TGTGCCACTCGAAGTCCGGCGGTTTACGAGCAGTACTTC. Amino acids: CATRSPAVYEQYF.

This clonotype was seen a few times. The V call is TRBV7-9, the J call TRBJ1-1; D gene unclear. Trimming took off 1 base at V and 2 bases at J, with 11 bases between the two ends. The CDR3 totals 15 residues. Germline CDR1 reads SEHNR; CDR2 reads FQNEAQ (reference sequence). CDR3 DNA sequence: TGTGCCAGCAGCTTAGAAGGTCGGGTAAACACTGAAGCTTTCTTT. Its translation is CASSLEGRVNTEAFF.

This clonotype was recorded many times. CDR3 residues: CASAKSGTTQYF. Written as DNA, the CDR3 is TGTGCCAGCGCAAAAAGCGGAACTACGCAGTATTTT. The chain is built from TRBV9 and TRBJ2-3, with a possible D match to TRBD2 (5 bases). V shed 7 bases and J shed 8 bases, with 14 bases lying between them. The germline gives CDR1 SGDLS, CDR2 YYNGEE. This CDR3 has 12 residues. Full variable domain (outside the CDR3, taken from reference TRBV9 and TRBJ2-3): DSGVTQTPKHLITATGQRVTLRCSPRSGDLSVYWYQQSLDQGLQFLIQYYNGEERAKGNILERFSAQQFPDLHSELNLSSLELGDSALYFCASAKSGTTQYFGPGTRLTVL.

The sample holds many counts of this clonotype. The chain combines TRBV18 with TRBJ1-2; no firm D call. Germline CDR1 and CDR2: KGHSH and LQKENI. V was clipped by 4 bases and J by 4 bases, with 10 bases between them. The CDR3 is 13 residues long. CDR3 sequence reads: CASSRSDTYGYTF. The CDR3 nucleotides are TGTGCCAGCTCACGATCCGACACCTATGGCTACACCTTC.

This clonotype was seen repeatedly, ten times or more. This chain joins TRBV27 and TRBJ2-6, with no clear D. This CDR3 is built from 17 residues. Per germline, CDR1 MNHEY and CDR2 SMNVEV (reference sequence). The V end lost 6 bases, the J end lost 0 bases, and 15 bases lay between the germline ends. The CDR3 DNA sequence: TGTGCCAGCAGGGCCGCGTTAGGTTCCTCTGGGGCCAACGTCCTGACTTTC. Its protein is CASRAALGSSGANVLTF.

This clonotype occurred a few times. The chain couples TRBV12-3 or TRBV12-4 to TRBJ1-1, with D perhaps TRBD1 (5 bases). Trimming took off 5 bases at V and 8 bases at J, with 18 bases between the two ends. The length of the CDR3 is 14 residues. CDR3 bases: TGTGCCAGCAGTCCGAGTCGGGGGACGGGAGAAGCTTTCTTT. It codes for CASSPSRGTGEAFF.

This rearrangement joins TRBV5-1 to TRBJ1-2, with TRBD1 as a possible D gene (6 bases). This CDR3 is 15 amino acids long. Trimming pared 6 bases from V and 8 bases from J, leaving 23 bases between. CDR1 and CDR2 (germline): SGHRS, YFSETQ. The DNA of the CDR3 is TGCGCCAGCACCCCCTATCTTGGGGGCGAGGGGGGCTACACCTTC. Translating it yields CASTPYLGGEGGYTF.

This chain links TRBV27 with TRBJ2-3; D may correspond to TRBD1 or TRBD2 (5 bases each). This CDR3 has 12 residues. Germline values: CDR1 MNHEY, CDR2 SMNVEV (reference sequence). Between the trimmed V and J ends, which lost 10 bases and 6 bases, there was a span of 14 bases. As DNA, the CDR3 is TGTGCCACCCGAGAGGGGCGCGATACGCAGTATTTT. Amino acids: CATREGRDTQYF.